These 16 T cell receptor beta chains originate from one sample sequenced in a study of T-cell reconstitution after alpha-beta-depleted transplantation in children. Library preparation (for TCRbeta) was performed with unique molecular identifiers. In TCRdb, the PCR reads were re-called with MiXCR into one record per CDR3 protein. This sample has 83,000 or so distinct CDR3 sequences, with 7.5% to 9.5% found just once. Here the sequenced sample was PBMCs from the stem cell graft donor, taken from the stem cell graft. These receptors were taken from a human donor who donated a stem cell graft to a child with congenital amegakaryocytic thrombocytopenia.

V is TRBV29-1 and J is TRBJ2-1; 7 nucleotides line up with TRBD1. Germline V gene lookup returns CDR1 SQVTM and CDR2 ANQGSEA. The CDR3 covers 12 residues. Germline trimming cut 6 bases from V and 4 bases from J; bases unmatched to any gene: 3. Here the CDR3 reads CSVSQGYNEQFF. The DNA of the CDR3 is TGCAGCGTCTCACAGGGGTACAATGAGCAGTTCTTC.

V and J are TRBV5-1 and TRBJ2-5, with a possible D match to TRBD2 (7 bases). Germline V gives CDR1 SGHRS, CDR2 YFSETQ. V lost 0 bases and J 7 bases, leaving 16 bases between the germline ends. The CDR3 loop spans 15 amino acids. The CDR3 reads CASSLEDGGLRTQYF. CDR3 in DNA: TGCGCCAGCAGCTTGGAGGACGGGGGGCTACGGACCCAGTACTTC.

The chain has TRBV13 and TRBJ1-1, with D possibly being TRBD1 (5 bases). The germline CDR1 and CDR2 sequences are PRHDT and FYEKMQ (reference sequence). The CDR3 totals 13 residues. V was trimmed by 5 bases and J by 5 bases, leaving 12 bases between them. CDR3 sequence (DNA): TGTGCCAGCAGCCCCCCGGGGGGTACTGAAGCTTTCTTT. It specifies CASSPPGGTEAFF.

The chain joins TRBV18 to TRBJ2-7; TRBD2 matches 7 bases. Trimming took 3 bases from V and 4 from J; bases not matched to a gene: 9. This CDR3 spans 15 amino acids. Germline lookup yields CDR1 KGHSH and CDR2 LQKENI. The CDR3 sequence: CASSPTAGAGYEQYF. The CDR3 nucleotides read TGTGCCAGCTCACCCACCGCGGGAGCGGGATACGAGCAGTACTTC. Variable domain in full (rest from reference TRBV18 and TRBJ2-7): NAGVMQNPRHLVRRRGQEARLRCSPMKGHSHVYWYRQLPEEGLKFMVYLQKENIIDESGMPKERFSAEFPKEGPSILRIQQVVRGDSAAYFCASSPTAGAGYEQYFGPGTRLTVT.

This clonotype was found many times. The chain combines TRBV14 with TRBJ1-1; D might be TRBD1 (5 bases). The germline gives CDR1 SGHDN, CDR2 FVKESK. The CDR3 is 15 amino acids. V was clipped by 3 bases and J by 1 base, with 12 bases between them. CDR3 loop: CASSQSGRANTEAFF. The CDR3 region has the DNA TGTGCCAGCAGCCAGTCAGGGAGGGCGAACACTGAAGCTTTCTTT.

This clonotype was detected ten times or more. The chain combines TRBV29-1 with TRBJ1-1; possibly TRBD1 for D (5 bases). Germline lookup yields CDR1 SQVTM and CDR2 ANQGSEA. Trimming stripped 7 bases from V and 0 bases from J, with 18 bases between. This CDR3 contains 15 residues. The CDR3 is CSELIQKGMNTEAFF. Written as DNA, the CDR3 is TGCAGCGAGTTAATCCAGAAGGGGATGAACACTGAAGCTTTCTTT.

This chain joins TRBV10-3 and TRBJ2-3; D uncertain. V was clipped by 2 bases and J by 1 base, with 7 bases between them. The CDR3 spans 14 residues. CDR1 ENHRY and CDR2 SYGVKD come from the germline V gene. The CDR3 DNA is TGTGCCATCAGTGAGGGGTTCGGCACAGATACGCAGTATTTT. As protein: CAISEGFGTDTQYF.

V usage is TRBV7-6 and J usage is TRBJ2-2; D unclear. Germline-derived CDR1 and CDR2 are SGHVS and FNYEAQ. Trimming pared 2 bases from V and 4 bases from J, leaving 5 bases between. CDR3 length: 13 residues. The DNA for the CDR3 is TGTGCCAGCAGCTTAACACCCACCGGGGAGCTGTTTTTT. Translation: CASSLTPTGELFF.

This chain connects TRBV11-2 to TRBJ2-2; D unresolved. Germline V CDR1 and CDR2: SGHAT, FQNNGV. CDR3 size: 12 residues. Trimming stripped 5 bases from V and 1 base from J, with 2 bases between. This CDR3 is CASSKNTGELFF. CDR3 nucleotide sequence: TGTGCCAGCAGCAAGAACACCGGGGAGCTGTTTTTT.

The gene calls are TRBV6-1 and TRBJ2-1, with 9 bases aligning to TRBD1. CDR3 length: 17 residues. Germline assignment: CDR1 MNHNS and CDR2 SASEGT. V lost 7 bases and J lost 0; bases outside the gene matches: 10. DNA for the CDR3: TGTGCCAGCAAGGGACAGGGCGTTTCAAGCTCCTACAATGAGCAGTTCTTC. Encoded protein: CASKGQGVSSSYNEQFF.

There are many counts of this clonotype. The chain is built from TRBV28 and TRBJ2-1; 9 bases align to TRBD2. Unmatched junction bases numbered 9, after V lost 6 bases and J lost 0 bases. Germline values: CDR1 MDHEN, CDR2 SYDVKM. The CDR3 contains 17 residues. The CDR3 region has the DNA TGTGCCAGCAGCCCGATTAGCGGGAGTGGCTCCTACAATGAGCAGTTCTTC. This translates into CASSPISGSGSYNEQFF.

This clonotype was detected many times. The V gene is TRBV7-8, the J gene TRBJ2-3; D perhaps matches TRBD2 (6 bases). Deletions cut 2 bases from V and 1 base from J, with 7 bases between. From germline, CDR1 is SGHVS and CDR2 FQNEAQ. This CDR3 contains 14 residues. The DNA of the CDR3 is TGTGCCAGCAGCTTATGGGAGGGCACAGATACGCAGTATTTT. It specifies CASSLWEGTDTQYF.

This clonotype was picked up many times. The CDR3 bases are TGTGCCAGCAGCCAAGAAGCGGTAGGGGAGCTGTTTTTT. Protein sequence: CASSQEAVGELFF. This chain uses TRBV14 with TRBJ2-2; TRBD2 might be the D (5 bases). The V end lost 0 bases, the J end lost 8 bases, and 7 bases lay between the germline ends. The CDR3 is 13 amino acids. Germline values: CDR1 SGHDN, CDR2 FVKESK.

In this sample, this clonotype turned up many times. The chain recombines TRBV5-1 with TRBJ2-7; D may be TRBD2 (6 bases). Trimming left V 3 bases short and J 0 bases short, with 10 bases between. The germline V gene encodes CDR1 SGHRS and CDR2 YFSETQ. The CDR3 extends over 14 amino acids. CDR3 coding DNA: TGCGCCAGCAGCTCGGGACTCGGCTCCTACGAGCAGTACTTC. Encoded protein: CASSSGLGSYEQYF. Full variable domain (rest looked up from reference TRBV5-1 and TRBJ2-7): KAGVTQTPRYLIKTRGQQVTLSCSPISGHRSVSWYQQTPGQGLQFLFEYFSETQRNKGNFPGRFSGRQFSNSRSEMNVSTLELGDSALYLCASSSGLGSYEQYFGPGTRLTVT.

J is TRBJ2-5 and V is TRBV12-3 or TRBV12-4, with 8 positions matching TRBD2. This CDR3 spans 18 amino acids. Germline trimming cut 6 bases from V and 1 base from J; bases unmatched to any gene: 16. The chain's CDR3 is CASSQKGVGGGIQETQYF. CDR3 in DNA: TGTGCCAGCAGCCAAAAGGGAGTTGGCGGGGGGATCCAAGAGACCCAGTACTTC.

Ten or more counts support this clonotype. The chain links TRBV12-3 or TRBV12-4 to TRBJ1-2; the match to TRBD1 covers 8 bases. Trimming at V came to 4 bases and at J to 7 bases, leaving 8 bases not matched to a gene. This CDR3 is built from 14 residues. CDR3 sequence (DNA): TGTGCCAGCAGTTCCCACAGGGGGGGTTCTGGCTACACCTTC. Translation gives CASSSHRGGSGYTF.